A selection of T cell receptor beta chains follows, all from one sample in a study of identifying expanded T cells in peripheral blood. The repertoire was sequenced with immunoSEQ multiplex PCR; TCRdb's copy has only in-frame clones and lacks some. The sample yields approximately 110,000 clones, less than 90% seen once. Sequencing used blood. These receptors all stem from a person between 18 and 75 years old in good health. Both conserved end residues are part of each CDR3. D genes are given only for firm matches. Size tells how often a clone was seen (once, few, many) or the class of an expanded clone, and some rows leave it out.

V gene,D gene,clone size,J gene,CDR3 DNA,CDR3 protein
TRBV18,TRBD1,-,TRBJ1-1,TGTGCCAGCTCACAGACAGGGGGCGAGATCACTGAAGCTTTCTTT,CASSQTGGEITEAFF
TRBV7-2,-,few,TRBJ2-7,TGTGCCAGCAGCTTAGGGGGCCACGAGCAGTACTTC,CASSLGGHEQYF
TRBV4-2,TRBD2,-,TRBJ2-1,TGTGCCAGCAGCCAAGTCCCGGGACTAGCGGGGGGCGGAACCTACAATGAGCAGTTCTTC,CASSQVPGLAGGGTYNEQFF
TRBV5-1,-,-,TRBJ1-2,TGCGCCAGCAGCTTGGGTAACCAGGGGAACTATGGCTACACCTTC,CASSLGNQGNYGYTF
TRBV9,TRBD1,-,TRBJ1-1,TGTGCCAGCAGCCCTCAGGGGGCGAACACTGAAGCTTTCTTT,CASSPQGANTEAFF
TRBV10-1,-,-,TRBJ2-3,TGCGCCAGCAGCCCAAGCAAGCGGCGGCCCACAGATACGCAGTATTTT,CASSPSKRRPTDTQYF
TRBV7-9,-,-,TRBJ2-7,TGTGCCAGCAGCGCGGGACGGTTGCCCTACGAGCAGTACTTC,CASSAGRLPYEQYF
TRBV29-1,TRBD2,-,TRBJ2-3,TGCAGCGTTGACAATCGGCGGGGGTCCCCAGATACGCAGTATTTT,CSVDNRRGSPDTQYF
TRBV5-6,TRBD1,-,TRBJ1-1,TGTGCCAGCGAAAAAGGGGGCAGGGGCGCTGAAGCTTTCTTT,CASEKGGRGAEAFF
TRBV19,-,few,TRBJ2-7,TGTGCCAGTATGGTGGAGGCTTTGGACGAGCAGTACTTC,CASMVEALDEQYF
TRBV10-2,TRBD1,-,TRBJ2-7,TGCGCCAGCAGCGCTGGGGACAGGGGCTACGAGCAGTACTTC,CASSAGDRGYEQYF
TRBV7-6,TRBD2,few,TRBJ2-1,TGTGCCAGCAGCTTAGGGTCGCTAGCGGGGGGGAATGAGCAGTTCTTC,CASSLGSLAGGNEQFF
TRBV18,-,-,TRBJ2-5,TGTGCCAGCTTTTTCGGGGAACAAGAGACCCAGTACTTC,CASFFGEQETQYF
TRBV5-6,-,-,TRBJ1-2,TGTGCCAGCAGCTGGGGGCGAGGCAGAAACTATGGCTACACCTTC,CASSWGRGRNYGYTF
TRBV7-2,-,-,TRBJ2-2,TGTGCCAGCAGCTATGTAGCGGTGAACACCGGGGAGCTGTTTTTT,CASSYVAVNTGELFF
TRBV19,-,-,TRBJ1-1,TGTGCCAGCGACAGTGGGTGGACTGAAGCTTTCTTT,CASDSGWTEAFF
TRBV6-1,TRBD1,-,TRBJ1-4,TGTGCCATACAGGGGGAAACTGAAAAACTGTTTTTT,CAIQGETEKLFF
TRBV7-2,-,-,TRBJ2-5,TGTGCCAGCAGCTTAGCGGGGGGGCTGTCGGAGACCCAGTACTTC,CASSLAGGLSETQYF
TRBV10-3,-,-,TRBJ2-3,TGTGCCATCAGTGGTGGCACAGATACGCAGTATTTT,CAISGGTDTQYF
TRBV6-1,TRBD1,-,TRBJ1-2,TGTGCCAGCAGTGTACAGGGGCCCTATGGCTACACCTTC,CASSVQGPYGYTF
TRBV7-9,-,-,TRBJ1-2,TGTGCCAGCAGCTTATTTCCCCAGGGAGATGGCTACACCTTC,CASSLFPQGDGYTF
TRBV5-4,TRBD1,few,TRBJ1-4,TGTGCCAGCAGCATAGGGACAGGGGACATTAATGAAAAACTGTTTTTT,CASSIGTGDINEKLFF
TRBV27,TRBD2,-,TRBJ2-1,TGTGCCAGCAGTCTAGCGGCTAGCGGGGGGGCGAGGGAGCAGTTCTTC,CASSLAASGGAREQFF
TRBV10-3,-,once,TRBJ2-1,TGTGCCATCAGTGGACAGGGCGGGGGGATTTACAATGAGCAGTTCTTC,CAISGQGGGIYNEQFF